This passage covers 12 T cell receptor beta chains from one sample sequenced in a study of blood T cell repertoires in COVID-19. The repertoire was sequenced with immunoSEQ multiplex PCR; TCRdb's copy has only in-frame clones and lacks some. The top ten hold more than 20% of the sample, which has around 190,000 clones, about 90% seen once. Input material: peripheral blood. All receptors come from a man between 70 and 80 years old with active or convalescent COVID-19.

In this sample, this clone turned up a few times. This chain uses TRBV29-1 with TRBJ1-2; 9 bases map to TRBD1. Germline values: CDR1 SQVTM, CDR2 ANQGSEA. J lost 0 bases, V lost 4 bases, and 6 bases had no gene match. The CDR3 is 15 residues long. CDR3 nucleotide sequence: TGCAGCGTTGGTGGACAGGGGCCCTCTAACTATGGCTACACCTTC. This encodes CSVGGQGPSNYGYTF.

In DNA, the CDR3 is TGTGCCAGCACCTACAGGTCACTCTCTGGAAACACCATATATTTT. Encoded protein: CASTYRSLSGNTIYF. This sequence joins TRBV5-5 and TRBJ1-3, with D possibly TRBD1 on 5 matching bases. This CDR3 has 15 residues. The V gene lost 6 bases and the J gene lost 0 bases, with 13 bases spanning the gap. The germline V gene encodes CDR1 SGHKS and CDR2 YYEKEE (reference sequence).

The genes are TRBV3-1 (or the pseudogene TRBV3-2) and TRBJ2-5; the D gene is possibly TRBD2 (7 bases). The CDR3 length is 14 residues. Germline V gene data show CDR1 as LGHDT and CDR2 as YNNKEL (reference sequence). Trimming took 3 bases from V and 7 from J, leaving 15 bases between them. CDR3 DNA: TGTGCCAGCAGCCAGGGCGGGGGCCGGGGGACCCAGTACTTC. Its translation: CASSQGGGRGTQYF.

In its sample, this clone was seen once. The chain carries TRBV24-1 and TRBJ1-1; D is undetermined. The ends were cut back, 4 bases at V and 4 bases at J, with 9 bases in the middle. This CDR3 region has 13 residues. From germline, CDR1 is KGHDR and CDR2 SFDVKD. In DNA, the CDR3 is TGTGCCACCAGTGAACGAGGGAGCACTGAAGCTTTCTTT. It encodes CATSERGSTEAFF.

The rearrangement uses TRBV4-1 and TRBJ2-7, with TRBD2 matching over 7 bases. Germline CDR1 is MGHRA and CDR2 is YSYEKL. V gave up 4 bases and J gave up 7 bases; unmatched junction bases: 7. The CDR3 totals 13 residues. In DNA, the CDR3 is TGCGCCAGCAGCCCATCGCGGGGGTGGGAGCAGTACTTC. Its translation: CASSPSRGWEQYF.

The chain uses TRBV28 and TRBJ1-2; no clear D gene. Germline CDR1 MDHEN, CDR2 SYDVKM. The V and J ends lost 2 bases and 1 base respectively, with 11 bases between them. The CDR3 runs to 15 residues. CDR3: CASSLEAPLNYGYTF. As DNA, the CDR3 is TGTGCCAGCAGTTTAGAGGCTCCTCTTAACTATGGCTACACCTTC.

The chain has TRBV7-2 and TRBJ1-5; 7 bases line up with TRBD1. The CDR3 sequence is 16 residues long. After removal of 1 base from V and 2 bases from J, the junction contained 5 bases not matched to a gene. CDR1 is SGHTA, CDR2 FQGNSA, per germline. As DNA, the CDR3 is TGTGCCAGCAGCTTAGTACAGGGGATGGGCAATCAGCCCCAGCATTTT. It encodes CASSLVQGMGNQPQHF.

This clone was counted between two and nine times. The gene calls are TRBV19 and TRBJ2-5; D is undetermined. The CDR3 is made up of 13 amino acids. Per germline, CDR1 LNHDA and CDR2 SQIVND (reference sequence). V was pared by 1 base and J by 1 base, with 4 bases between. The CDR3 sequence is CASSIVVQETQYF. The DNA of the CDR3 is TGTGCCAGTAGTATAGTCGTCCAAGAGACCCAGTACTTC.

The rearrangement joins TRBV30 to TRBJ1-1, with 8 bases matching TRBD1. The V gene end was trimmed by 2 bases and the J gene end by 6 bases; junction bases not matched to a gene: 5. Germline V gene data show CDR1 as GTSNPN and CDR2 as SVGIG (reference sequence). The CDR3 runs to 13 residues. The CDR3 nucleotides read TGTGCCTGGAGTCGGACAGGGTCCGCTGAAGCTTTCTTT. Protein product: CAWSRTGSAEAFF.

The V gene is TRBV5-5, the J gene TRBJ2-6; D perhaps matches TRBD2 (6 bases). The germline CDR1 and CDR2 sequences are SGHKS and YYEKEE (reference sequence). V shed 5 bases and J shed 0 bases, with 15 bases lying between them. The CDR3 length is 17 residues. In DNA, the CDR3 is TGTGCCAGCAGTCGCGGGGCCACAGGCTCTGGGGCCAACGTCCTGACTTTC. This codes for CASSRGATGSGANVLTF.

This chain links TRBV28 with TRBJ1-6; TRBD1 aligns across 7 bases. The V and J ends lost 6 bases and 7 bases, in that order; junction bases with no gene match: 6. The CDR3 runs to 14 residues. Looked up from germline, CDR1 is MDHEN and CDR2 is SYDVKM. CDR3 sequence: CASRPDRANSPLHF. The DNA for the CDR3 is TGTGCCAGCAGACCTGACAGGGCCAATTCACCCCTCCACTTT.

This chain connects TRBV5-1 to TRBJ2-2; TRBD2 agrees at 13 bases. This CDR3 comprises 16 residues. CDR1 and CDR2 from the germline V gene are SGHRS and YFSETQ. Trimming cost V 4 bases and J 6 bases; bases outside gene matches: 6. The CDR3 is CASSPLAGGQPGELFF. Written as DNA, the CDR3 is TGCGCCAGCAGCCCACTAGCGGGAGGGCAGCCCGGGGAGCTGTTTTTT.